Sequencing of this T cell receptor (beta chain) was carried out in a study of T cell responses to AZD1222 COVID-19 vaccine. Study findings and constraints: Variant regions that are unmutated are reportedly the target of nearly half of spike-specific TCRs.

Note on this clone: Its specificity is not known.

Profiling relied on immunoSEQ multiplex PCR, and the TCRdb table lists in-frame clones only, not all of them. The repertoire includes about 100,000 clones, about 90% of them detected once, and 4% to 5% sits in the top ten. This TCR was recovered from an adult in good health. The source was peripheral blood, collected on day 0 of MenACWY control vaccination.

The CDR3 spells CASSTIAPGRNTIYF. The CDR3 DNA reads TGTGCCAGCAGCACTATTGCCCCGGGGCGAAACACCATATATTTT. The V gene is TRBV7-9, the J gene TRBJ1-3; weak D call: TRBD1 (5 bases). Germline values: CDR1 SEHNR, CDR2 FQNEAQ (reference sequence). V shed 5 bases and J shed 5 bases, with 16 bases lying between them. CDR3 size: 15 residues.